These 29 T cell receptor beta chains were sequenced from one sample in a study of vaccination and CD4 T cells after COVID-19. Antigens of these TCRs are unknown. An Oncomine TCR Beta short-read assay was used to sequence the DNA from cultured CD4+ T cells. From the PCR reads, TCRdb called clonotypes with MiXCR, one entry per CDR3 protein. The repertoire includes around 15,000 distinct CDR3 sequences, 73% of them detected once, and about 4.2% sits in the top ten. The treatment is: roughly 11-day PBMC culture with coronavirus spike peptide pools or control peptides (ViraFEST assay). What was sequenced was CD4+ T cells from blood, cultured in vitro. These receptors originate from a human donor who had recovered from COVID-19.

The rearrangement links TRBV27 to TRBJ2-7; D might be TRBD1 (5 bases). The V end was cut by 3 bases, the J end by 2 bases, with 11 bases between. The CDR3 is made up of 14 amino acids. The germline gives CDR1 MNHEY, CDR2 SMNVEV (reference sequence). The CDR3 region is CASSFSTATYEQYF. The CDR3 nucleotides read TGTGCCAGCAGTTTCTCGACAGCCACCTACGAGCAGTACTTC.

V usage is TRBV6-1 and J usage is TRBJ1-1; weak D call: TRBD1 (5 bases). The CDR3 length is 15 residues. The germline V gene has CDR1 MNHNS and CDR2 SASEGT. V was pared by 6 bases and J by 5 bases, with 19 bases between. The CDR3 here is CASSSSSGTKTEAFF. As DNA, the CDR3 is TGTGCCAGCAGCTCCTCCTCTGGGACGAAGACTGAAGCTTTCTTT.

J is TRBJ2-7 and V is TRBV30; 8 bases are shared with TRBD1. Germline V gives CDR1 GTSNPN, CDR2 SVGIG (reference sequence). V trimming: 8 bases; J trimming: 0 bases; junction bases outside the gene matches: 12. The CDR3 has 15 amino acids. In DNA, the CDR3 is TGTGCCGGAGGGGGCCGACAGGGGAGCTCCTACGAGCAGTACTTC. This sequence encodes CAGGGRQGSSYEQYF.

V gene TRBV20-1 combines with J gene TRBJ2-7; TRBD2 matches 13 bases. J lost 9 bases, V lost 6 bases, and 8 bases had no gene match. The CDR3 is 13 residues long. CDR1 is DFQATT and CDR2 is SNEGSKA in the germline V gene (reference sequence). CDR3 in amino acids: CSAIGLAGAGQYF. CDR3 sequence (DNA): TGCAGTGCGATCGGACTAGCGGGAGCGGGGCAGTACTTC.

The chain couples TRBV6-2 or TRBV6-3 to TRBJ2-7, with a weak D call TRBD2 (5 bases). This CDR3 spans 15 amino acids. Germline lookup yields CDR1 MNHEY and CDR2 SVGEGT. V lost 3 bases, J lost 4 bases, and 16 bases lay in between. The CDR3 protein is CASSYGPRGWYEQYF. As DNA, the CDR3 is TGTGCCAGCAGTTATGGACCCCGAGGGTGGTACGAGCAGTACTTC.

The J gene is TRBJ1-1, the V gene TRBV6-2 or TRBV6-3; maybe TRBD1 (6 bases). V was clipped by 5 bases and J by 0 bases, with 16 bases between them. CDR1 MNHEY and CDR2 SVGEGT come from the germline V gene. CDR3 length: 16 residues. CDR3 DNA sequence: TGTGCCAGCAGTCATGTGGGGGGGCCGATGAACACTGAAGCTTTCTTT. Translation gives CASSHVGGPMNTEAFF.

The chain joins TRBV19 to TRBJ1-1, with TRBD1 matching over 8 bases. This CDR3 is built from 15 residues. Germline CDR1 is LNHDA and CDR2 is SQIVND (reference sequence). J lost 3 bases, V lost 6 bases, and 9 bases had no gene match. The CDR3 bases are TGTGCCAGTAGACAGAGGACAGGGCGGTACACTGAAGCTTTCTTT. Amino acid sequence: CASRQRTGRYTEAFF.

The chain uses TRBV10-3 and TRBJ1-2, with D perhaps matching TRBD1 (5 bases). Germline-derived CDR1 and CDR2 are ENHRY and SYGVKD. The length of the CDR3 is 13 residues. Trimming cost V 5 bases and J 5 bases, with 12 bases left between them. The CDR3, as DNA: TGTGCCATCAGTCGGGACGGGAGGTATGGCTACACCTTC. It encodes CAISRDGRYGYTF.

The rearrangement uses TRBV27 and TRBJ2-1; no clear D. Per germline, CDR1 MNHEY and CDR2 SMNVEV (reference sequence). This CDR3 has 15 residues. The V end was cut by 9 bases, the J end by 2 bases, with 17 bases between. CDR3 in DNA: TGTGCCAGTGGGCGGAACCTTGTTGCCTACAATGAGCAGTTCTTC. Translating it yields CASGRNLVAYNEQFF.

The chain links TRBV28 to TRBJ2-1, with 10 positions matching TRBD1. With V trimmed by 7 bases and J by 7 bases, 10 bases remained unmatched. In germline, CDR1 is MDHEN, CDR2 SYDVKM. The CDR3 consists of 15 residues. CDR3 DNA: TGTGCCAGCAACACCCCGGGACAGGGGTTTAATGAGCAGTTCTTC. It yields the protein CASNTPGQGFNEQFF.

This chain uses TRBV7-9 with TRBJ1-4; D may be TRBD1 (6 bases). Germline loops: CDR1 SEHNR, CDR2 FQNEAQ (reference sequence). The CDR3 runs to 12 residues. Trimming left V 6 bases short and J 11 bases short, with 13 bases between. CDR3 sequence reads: CASRNAGAKLFF. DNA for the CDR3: TGTGCCAGCAGAAATGCGGGGGCGAAACTGTTTTTT.

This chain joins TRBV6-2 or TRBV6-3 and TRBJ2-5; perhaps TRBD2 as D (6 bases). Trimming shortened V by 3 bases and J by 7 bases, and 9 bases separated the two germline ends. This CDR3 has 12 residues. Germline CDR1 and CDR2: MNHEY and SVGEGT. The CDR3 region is CASSYLGGTQYF. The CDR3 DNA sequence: TGTGCCAGCAGTTATCTCGGGGGGACCCAGTACTTC.

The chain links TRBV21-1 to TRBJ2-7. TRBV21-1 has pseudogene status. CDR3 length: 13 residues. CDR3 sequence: CASSYREVYEQYF. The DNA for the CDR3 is TGTGCCAGCAGCTACCGAGAGGTCTACGAGCAGTACTTC.

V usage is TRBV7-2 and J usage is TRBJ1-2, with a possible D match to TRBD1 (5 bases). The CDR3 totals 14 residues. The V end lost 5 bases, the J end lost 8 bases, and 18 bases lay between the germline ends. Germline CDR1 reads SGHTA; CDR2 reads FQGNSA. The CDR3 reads CASSRGGDRRGYTF. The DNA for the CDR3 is TGTGCCAGCAGCCGGGGGGGTGACAGACGGGGCTACACCTTC.

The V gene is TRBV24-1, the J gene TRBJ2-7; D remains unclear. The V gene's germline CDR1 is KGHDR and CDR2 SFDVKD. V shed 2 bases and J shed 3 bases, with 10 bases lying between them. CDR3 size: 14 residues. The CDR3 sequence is CATSDSNSIYEQYF. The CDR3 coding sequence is TGTGCCACCAGTGATTCTAATAGTATCTACGAGCAGTACTTC.

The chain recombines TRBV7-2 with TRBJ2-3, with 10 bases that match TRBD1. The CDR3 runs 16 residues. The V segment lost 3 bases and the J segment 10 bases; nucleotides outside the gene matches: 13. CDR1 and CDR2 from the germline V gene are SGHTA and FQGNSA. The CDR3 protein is CASSLTGTGVIHPQYF. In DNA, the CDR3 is TGTGCCAGCAGCTTGACAGGGACAGGGGTTATTCATCCGCAGTATTTT.

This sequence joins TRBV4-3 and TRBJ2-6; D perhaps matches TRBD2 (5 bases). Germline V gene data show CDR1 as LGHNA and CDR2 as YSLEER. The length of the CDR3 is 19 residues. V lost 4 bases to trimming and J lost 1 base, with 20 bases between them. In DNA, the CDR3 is TGCGCCAGCAGCCGGAAAAGTAGTGGCGGGCTTTCTGGGGCCAACGTCCTGACTTTC. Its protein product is CASSRKSSGGLSGANVLTF.

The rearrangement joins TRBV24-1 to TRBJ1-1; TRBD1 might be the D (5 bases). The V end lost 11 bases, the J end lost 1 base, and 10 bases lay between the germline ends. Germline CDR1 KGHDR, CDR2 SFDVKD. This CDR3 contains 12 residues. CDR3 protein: CAIGGTNTEAFF. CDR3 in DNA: TGTGCCATCGGTGGGACGAACACTGAAGCTTTCTTT.

As DNA, the CDR3 is TGTGCCAGCAGTCTACAGGGTTGGTTGGGGCCCCAGCATTTT. Protein: CASSLQGWLGPQHF. The rearrangement links TRBV27 to TRBJ1-5; D possibly corresponds to TRBD1 (6 bases). Germline V gene sequence: CDR1 MNHEY, CDR2 SMNVEV (reference sequence). V was pared by 5 bases and J by 9 bases, with 17 bases between. This CDR3 is 14 amino acids long.

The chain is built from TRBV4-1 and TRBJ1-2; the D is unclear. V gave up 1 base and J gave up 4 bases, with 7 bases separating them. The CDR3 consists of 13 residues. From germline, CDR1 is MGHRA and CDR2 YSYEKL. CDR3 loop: CASSQGAPYGYTF. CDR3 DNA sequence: TGCGCCAGCAGCCAAGGGGCCCCCTATGGCTACACCTTC.

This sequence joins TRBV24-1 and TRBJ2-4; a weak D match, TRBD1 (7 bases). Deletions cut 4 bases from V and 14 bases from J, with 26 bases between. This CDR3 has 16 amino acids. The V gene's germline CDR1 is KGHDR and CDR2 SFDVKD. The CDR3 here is CATSDRGARRGTREYF. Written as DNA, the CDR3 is TGTGCCACCAGTGACAGGGGGGCGCGGCGAGGGACCCGCGAGTACTTC.

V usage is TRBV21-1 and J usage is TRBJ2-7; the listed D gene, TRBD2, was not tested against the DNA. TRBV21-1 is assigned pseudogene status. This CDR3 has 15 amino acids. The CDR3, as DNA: TGTGCCAGCAGCTCGCCCGGGACTAGCTGCTACGAGCAGTACTTC. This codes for CASSSPGTSCYEQYF.

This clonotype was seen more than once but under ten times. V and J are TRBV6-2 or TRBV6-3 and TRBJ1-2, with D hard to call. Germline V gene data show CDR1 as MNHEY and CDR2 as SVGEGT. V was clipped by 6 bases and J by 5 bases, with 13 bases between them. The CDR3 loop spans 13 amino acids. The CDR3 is CASSRDLGYGYTF. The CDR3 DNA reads TGTGCCAGCAGCAGAGACTTAGGGTATGGCTACACCTTC.

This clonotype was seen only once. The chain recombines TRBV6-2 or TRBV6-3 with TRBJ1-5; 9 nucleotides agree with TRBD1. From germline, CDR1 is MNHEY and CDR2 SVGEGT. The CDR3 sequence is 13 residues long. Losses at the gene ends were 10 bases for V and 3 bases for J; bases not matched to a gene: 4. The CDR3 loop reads CATRDRVNQPQHF. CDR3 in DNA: TGTGCCACCAGGGACAGGGTCAATCAGCCCCAGCATTTT.

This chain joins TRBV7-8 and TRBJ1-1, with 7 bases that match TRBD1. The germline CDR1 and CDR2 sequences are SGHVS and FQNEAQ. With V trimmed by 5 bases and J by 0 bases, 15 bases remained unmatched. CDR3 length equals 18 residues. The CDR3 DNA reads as TGTGCCAGCAGCCTAAGGTATGGAGGGACAGAGATGAACACTGAAGCTTTCTTT. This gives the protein CASSLRYGGTEMNTEAFF.

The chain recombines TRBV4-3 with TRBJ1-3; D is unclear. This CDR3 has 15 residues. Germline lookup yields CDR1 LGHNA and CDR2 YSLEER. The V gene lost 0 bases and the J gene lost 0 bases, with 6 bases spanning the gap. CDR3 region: CASSQEPRSGNTIYF. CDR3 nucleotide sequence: TGCGCCAGCAGCCAAGAACCGCGCTCTGGAAACACCATATATTTT.

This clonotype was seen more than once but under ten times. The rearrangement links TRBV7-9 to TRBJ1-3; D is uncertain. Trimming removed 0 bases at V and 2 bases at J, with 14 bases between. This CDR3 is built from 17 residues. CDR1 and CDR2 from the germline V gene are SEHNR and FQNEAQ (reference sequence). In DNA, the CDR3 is TGTGCCAGCAGCTTAGCCCAGAAAGGGTCCGCTGGAAACACCATATATTTT. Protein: CASSLAQKGSAGNTIYF.

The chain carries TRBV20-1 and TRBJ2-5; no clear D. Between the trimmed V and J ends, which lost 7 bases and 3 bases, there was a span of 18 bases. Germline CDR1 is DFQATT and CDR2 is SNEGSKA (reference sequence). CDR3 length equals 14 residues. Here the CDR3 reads CSVARRRTEETQYF. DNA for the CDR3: TGCAGTGTCGCGAGACGTAGGACGGAAGAGACCCAGTACTTC.

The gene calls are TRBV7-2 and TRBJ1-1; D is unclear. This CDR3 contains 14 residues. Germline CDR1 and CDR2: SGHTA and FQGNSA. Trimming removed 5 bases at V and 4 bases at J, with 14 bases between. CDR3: CASSTPAGSTEAFF. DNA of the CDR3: TGTGCCAGCAGCACCCCCGCTGGGAGCACTGAAGCTTTCTTT.